Following are 28 T cell receptor beta chains from one sample sequenced in a study of T cells expressing NK-cell markers. From the 5' RACE reads, TCRdb lists one entry per CDR3 protein and no DNA. The table lists about 260,000 distinct CDR3 sequences, with around 4.3% in the top ten. What was sequenced was blood T cells: a sorted CD56 or NKG2C T cell subset, CD4+ or CD8+ T cells, or bulk PBMC T cells (not recorded which). These receptors all come from a woman aged 18-70 years in good health.

The CDR3 spells CASSDSYGYTF. V usage is TRBV10-2 and J usage is TRBJ1-2. The length of the CDR3 is 11 residues. Germline V lookup: CDR1 WSHSY, CDR2 SAAADI.

The V and J genes are TRBV20-1 and TRBJ1-2; no DNA is available, so the TRBD1 call from TCRdb remains unchecked. The CDR3 spans 13 residues. Germline assignment: CDR1 DFQATT and CDR2 SNEGSKA (reference sequence). This CDR3 is CSAKQGTNYGYTF.

The gene calls are TRBV12-3 or TRBV12-4 and TRBJ2-2; TCRdb lists TRBD1, though no DNA is available to test this call. This CDR3 is 13 amino acids long. This CDR3 reads CASSRVAAGELFF.

The gene calls are TRBV9 and TRBJ1-2; with no DNA, the TCRdb D assignment of TRBD1 cannot be verified. The CDR3 is 14 amino acids. The germline V gene has CDR1 SGDLS and CDR2 YYNGEE. This CDR3 is CASSSQGGDYGYTF.

This sequence joins TRBV18 and TRBJ2-2. The CDR3 has 15 residues. In germline, CDR1 is KGHSH, CDR2 LQKENI. The CDR3 reads CASSPGLLDTGELFF.

The genes are TRBV12-3 or TRBV12-4 and TRBJ2-1; TCRdb's D call, TRBD1, is unchecked because there is no DNA. The CDR3 consists of 13 residues. The CDR3: CASGGAVWDEQFF.

The chain links TRBV7-6 to TRBJ2-5; as DNA is missing, the TRBD1 call by TCRdb cannot be tested. In germline, CDR1 is SGHVS, CDR2 FNYEAQ. This CDR3 has 14 amino acids. CDR3 in amino acids: CASSIRRGRETQYF.

The chain couples TRBV12-3 or TRBV12-4 to TRBJ2-5. The CDR3 totals 14 residues. CDR3 residues: CASSPQKTRETQYF.

V gene TRBV12-3 or TRBV12-4 combines with J gene TRBJ1-6; TCRdb indicates TRBD1, and absent DNA this call remains unverified. The CDR3 loop spans 13 amino acids. The CDR3 here is CASAWDSSSPLHF.

V usage is TRBV12-3 or TRBV12-4 and J usage is TRBJ1-4; TCRdb lists TRBD1, though no DNA is available to test this call. CDR3 length equals 14 residues. The CDR3 here is CASSPGTLGEKLFF.

The chain joins TRBV29-1 to TRBJ2-1; checking the TCRdb D call of TRBD2 is not possible without DNA. This CDR3 is built from 15 residues. Germline lookup yields CDR1 SQVTM and CDR2 ANQGSEA. CDR3 in amino acids: CSGGLAGGGGNEQFF.

The CDR3 sequence is CASSPGGAGFNEQFF. The V gene is TRBV28, the J gene TRBJ2-1; TCRdb's assignment of TRBD1 cannot be checked, as there is no DNA. This CDR3 region has 15 residues. Per germline, CDR1 MDHEN and CDR2 SYDVKM.

The chain uses TRBV21-1 and TRBJ2-7; TCRdb proposes TRBD1, but this gene call is untestable without DNA. TRBV21-1 is a recognized pseudogene. This CDR3 is 12 amino acids long. The CDR3: CASSRDSGEQYF.

V gene TRBV20-1 combines with J gene TRBJ1-2. The germline V gene encodes CDR1 DFQATT and CDR2 SNEGSKA (reference sequence). CDR3 length: 14 residues. The CDR3 reads CSAREGEGYYGYTF.

This sequence joins TRBV10-1 and TRBJ2-5; the D call of TRBD2 rests on TCRdb alone, since no DNA is present to check it. CDR3 length: 15 amino acids. Germline values: CDR1 WNHNN, CDR2 SYGVQD (reference sequence). The CDR3 protein is CASRGGTRFRETQYF.

This sequence joins TRBV20-1 and TRBJ2-2; TCRdb picks TRBD1, but there is no DNA to check that call. This CDR3 comprises 14 residues. Germline V gene lookup returns CDR1 DFQATT and CDR2 SNEGSKA (reference sequence). CDR3 in amino acids: CSARAGSSVGELFF.

The chain has TRBV10-3 and TRBJ2-1; TCRdb names TRBD2, which stays unverified in the absence of DNA. This CDR3 spans 17 amino acids. CDR1 and CDR2 from the germline V gene are ENHRY and SYGVKD. The CDR3: CAIRRDFLPSSYNEQFF.

The chain combines TRBV11-2 with TRBJ2-1; TCRdb's D call, TRBD2, is unchecked because there is no DNA. Germline V gene sequence: CDR1 SGHAT, CDR2 FQNNGV. The CDR3 length is 13 residues. CDR3 loop: CASTRNSANEQFF.

CDR3 sequence: CSAPGQVTGELFF. J is TRBJ2-2 and V is TRBV20-1; TCRdb's D call of TRBD1 is untestable without DNA. The CDR3 runs to 13 residues. Germline V gene lookup returns CDR1 DFQATT and CDR2 SNEGSKA (reference sequence).

The chain recombines TRBV3-1 with TRBJ1-1. This CDR3 is built from 14 residues. Germline V lookup: CDR1 LGHDT, CDR2 YNNKEL (reference sequence). This CDR3 is CASSHHTEDTEAFF.

The V call is TRBV5-6, the J call TRBJ2-1. Germline V gene lookup returns CDR1 SGHDT and CDR2 YYEEEE. The CDR3 loop spans 12 amino acids. The CDR3 sequence: CASSLYSYEQFF.

The gene calls are TRBV29-1 and TRBJ1-2; without DNA, the TCRdb call of TRBD1 cannot be checked. The CDR3 sequence is 15 residues long. The germline V gene encodes CDR1 SQVTM and CDR2 ANQGSEA. The CDR3 region is CSVPRDRTETYGYTF.

CDR3 loop: CSAREGTRLAGVYNEQFF. The chain joins TRBV20-1 to TRBJ2-1; there is no DNA to check the TCRdb D call of TRBD2. The CDR3 has 18 amino acids. Germline CDR1 DFQATT, CDR2 SNEGSKA (reference sequence).

The chain is built from TRBV29-1 and TRBJ1-2; the TCRdb D gene call, TRBD1, has no DNA to confirm it. The length of the CDR3 is 13 residues. Looked up from germline, CDR1 is SQVTM and CDR2 is ANQGSEA. The CDR3 here is CSVETGGGYGYTF.

This chain connects TRBV9 to TRBJ1-1. The germline V gene has CDR1 SGDLS and CDR2 YYNGEE. The CDR3 has 15 amino acids. The CDR3 sequence: CASSVGGSRNTEAFF.

The rearrangement links TRBV20-1 to TRBJ2-1; the D gene TCRdb calls, TRBD1, cannot be checked with no DNA. In germline, CDR1 is DFQATT, CDR2 SNEGSKA (reference sequence). The CDR3 is 16 residues long. CDR3: CSARDLGTPRINEQFF.

The chain recombines TRBV6-1 with TRBJ2-2. The germline V gene encodes CDR1 MNHNS and CDR2 SASEGT. The CDR3 length is 17 residues. CDR3 sequence: CASRHTGGVRGTGELFF.

J is TRBJ2-6 and V is TRBV19; TCRdb's assignment of TRBD1 cannot be checked, as there is no DNA. This CDR3 contains 15 residues. The germline CDR1 and CDR2 sequences are LNHDA and SQIVND (reference sequence). The CDR3 protein is CASSRGRSGANVLTF.